This TCR beta chain was identified during a study of shared clonotypes between healthy human individuals. Positive CCR7 selection of CD45RO-negative cells yielded the naive CD8 cells, and terminally differentiated effector memory CD45RA+ cells were excluded. Caucasian adults living in Nashville, Tennessee, provided all samples. Measured with immunoSEQ multiplex PCR; TCRdb has only the in-frame clones, and not every one. In the table there are just over 2,000,000 clones, over 85% of which are singletons. This CDR3 comprises 14 residues. Deletions cut 3 bases from V and 8 bases from J, with 16 bases between. Germline V gene sequence: CDR1 SGHVS, CDR2 FQNEAQ.

This clonotype originated in a man aged 18 to 29 in good health. The chain links TRBV7-8 to TRBJ1-1; D may be TRBD1 (5 bases). Sequencing was performed on naive CD8+ T cells sorted from blood. DNA of the CDR3: TGTGCCAGCAGCTTGGGGCAGGGACCTCCCGAAGCTTTCTTT. This encodes CASSLGQGPPEAFF.